This T cell receptor beta chain emerged from a study of blood T cell repertoires in COVID-19. Whole-study context: From the United States, Italy and Spain came samples of acute and convalescent COVID-19. From T cells, B-cell-depleted T cells, or PBMCs came the material, which was cDNA or gDNA.

In the authors' methods: Amplification of reference gene primers provided the estimated nucleated cell counts. Using immunoSEQ multiplex PCR, the repertoire was profiled, and TCRdb retains in-frame clones only, with some absent. The DNA was the basis for D and trimming; V, J and clone size are from that table. Among about 220,000 clones listed, more than 65% were seen once. This clone turned up a few times. CDR3 length equals 13 residues. V dropped 8 bases and J dropped 7 bases, with 15 bases sitting between them. Germline V CDR1 and CDR2: SGHTA, FQGNSA. Sequenced: peripheral blood. The gene calls are TRBV7-2 and TRBJ2-1; D ambiguous. This receptor was taken from a woman aged 55-70 years with acute or convalescent COVID-19. CDR3 DNA: TGTGCCAGCTTCTCGAGTCGTGTGAATGAGCAGTTCTTC. This codes for CASFSSRVNEQFF.